This TCR beta chain appears in the sequencing data of a study of T cells in women clearing cervical HPV infection. Study-wide context: Women with histologically confirmed HPV16-related CIN3 or worse, 2 with invasive cancer, served as cases.

CDR3 length equals 13 residues. CDR1 is SGHTA and CDR2 is FQGTGA in the germline V gene. General study points: Associations may precede or follow infection; HPV-specific or memory T cells were not isolated.

With respect to this clone: Its antigen is unknown. Read sequence stops 3 residues before the CDR3 end, and the germline J gene provides the missing end.

TCRdb keeps only in-frame clones here, not all; method: immunoSEQ multiplex PCR. The repertoire shows under 40,000 clones; the top ten hold 6.8%. Sequencing used blood buffy coat. This receptor was taken from a woman aged 18 to 75 with a cervical HPV16 infection that either progressed to CIN3+ or cleared (not recorded which). This chain uses TRBV7-3 with TRBJ1-2; D might be TRBD1 (6 bases). The CDR3 DNA, read in part, is TGTGCCAGCAGCTGGGCGGGGGGCCCCGAC. It codes for CASSWAGGPD. The whole CDR3 is CASSWAGGPDYTF.